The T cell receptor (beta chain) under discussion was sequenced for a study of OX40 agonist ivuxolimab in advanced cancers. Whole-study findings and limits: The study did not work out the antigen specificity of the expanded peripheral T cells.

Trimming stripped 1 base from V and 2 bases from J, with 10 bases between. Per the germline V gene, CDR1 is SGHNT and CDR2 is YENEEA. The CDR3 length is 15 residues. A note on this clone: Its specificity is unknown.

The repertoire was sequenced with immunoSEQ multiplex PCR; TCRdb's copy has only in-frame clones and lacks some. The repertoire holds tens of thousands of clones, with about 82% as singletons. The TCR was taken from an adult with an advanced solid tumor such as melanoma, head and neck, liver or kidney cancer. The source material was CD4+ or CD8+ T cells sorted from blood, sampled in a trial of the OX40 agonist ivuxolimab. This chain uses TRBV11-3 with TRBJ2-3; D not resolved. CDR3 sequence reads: CASSLVFGDTDTQYF. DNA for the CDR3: TGTGCCAGCAGCTTAGTCTTTGGGGACACAGATACGCAGTATTTT.